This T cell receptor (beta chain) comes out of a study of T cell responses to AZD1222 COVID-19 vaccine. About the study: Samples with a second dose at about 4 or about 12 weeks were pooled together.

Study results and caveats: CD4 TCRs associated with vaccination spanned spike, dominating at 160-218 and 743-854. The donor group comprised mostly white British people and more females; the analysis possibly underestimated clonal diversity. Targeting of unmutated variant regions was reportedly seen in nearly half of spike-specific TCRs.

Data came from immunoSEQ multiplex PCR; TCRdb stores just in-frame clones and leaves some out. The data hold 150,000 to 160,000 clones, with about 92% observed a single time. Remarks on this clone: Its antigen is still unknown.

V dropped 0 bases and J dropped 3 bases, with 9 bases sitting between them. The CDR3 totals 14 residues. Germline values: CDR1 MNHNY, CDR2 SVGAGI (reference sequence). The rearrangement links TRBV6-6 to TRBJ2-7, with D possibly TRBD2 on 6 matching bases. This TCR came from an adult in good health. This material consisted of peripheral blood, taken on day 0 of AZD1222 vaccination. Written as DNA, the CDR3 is TGTGCCAGCAGTTACTCCGCCGGGGGCTACGAGCAGTACTTC. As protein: CASSYSAGGYEQYF.